These 23 T cell receptor beta chains were all obtained from the same sample, sequenced in a study of blood T cell repertoires in COVID-19. Using immunoSEQ multiplex PCR, the repertoire was profiled, and TCRdb retains in-frame clones only, with some absent. The data contain roughly 330,000 clones, around 87% of them singletons. Sequencing input: PBMCs or T cells enriched from blood (not recorded which). All receptors come from a woman between 25 and 40 years old who had recovered from COVID-19.

The chain is built from TRBV28 and TRBJ2-2; 10 bases map to TRBD1. The CDR3 covers 16 residues. J lost 4 bases, V lost 6 bases, and 8 bases had no gene match. CDR1 is MDHEN and CDR2 is SYDVKM in the germline V gene. The DNA of the CDR3 is TGTGCCAGCAGCCCCGGGACAGGGGATCGCACCGGGGAGCTGTTTTTT. Its translation is CASSPGTGDRTGELFF.

The CDR3: CASRQERGATYEQYF. CDR3 DNA: TGTGCCAGCAGACAAGAACGCGGGGCAACCTACGAGCAGTACTTC. The rearrangement links TRBV6-4 to TRBJ2-7; possibly TRBD2 for D (6 bases). The germline CDR1 and CDR2 sequences are MRHNA and SNTAGT. The ends were cut back, 6 bases at V and 2 bases at J, with 17 bases in the middle. The length of the CDR3 is 15 residues.

The genes are TRBV6-1 and TRBJ2-7, with D maybe TRBD2 (5 bases). V lost 3 bases to trimming and J lost 4 bases, with 7 bases between them. Germline V gene lookup returns CDR1 MNHNS and CDR2 SASEGT. This CDR3 is built from 12 residues. The chain's CDR3 is CASSELAYEQYF. CDR3 DNA sequence: TGTGCCAGCAGTGAGCTAGCATACGAGCAGTACTTC.

The chain combines TRBV6-1 with TRBJ2-7; 7 bases fit TRBD1. The length of the CDR3 is 14 residues. The V gene's germline CDR1 is MNHNS and CDR2 SASEGT. Trimming cost V 3 bases and J 5 bases; bases outside gene matches: 7. CDR3: CASSDVQGPHEQYF. The CDR3 nucleotides are TGTGCCAGCAGTGACGTACAGGGGCCCCACGAGCAGTACTTC.

This chain uses TRBV7-9 with TRBJ2-5; tentative D call: TRBD2 (6 bases). V was pared by 6 bases and J by 4 bases, with 18 bases between. Germline values: CDR1 SEHNR, CDR2 FQNEAQ (reference sequence). CDR3 size: 15 residues. The CDR3: CASSPQGGIGETQYF. The CDR3 coding sequence is TGTGCCAGCAGTCCCCAAGGCGGGATAGGAGAGACCCAGTACTTC. The full variable domain, its missing parts supplied by reference TRBV7-9 and TRBJ2-5, is DTGVSQNPRHKITKRGQNVTFRCDPISEHNRLYWYRQTLGQGPEFLTYFQNEAQLEKSRLLSDRFSAERPKGSFSTLEIQRTEQGDSAMYLCASSPQGGIGETQYFGPGTRLLVL.

This chain connects TRBV2 to TRBJ1-4, with D possibly matching TRBD1 (5 bases). Germline CDR1 is SNHLY and CDR2 is FYNNEI. V lost 7 bases and J 0 bases, leaving 9 bases between the germline ends. This CDR3 is 14 amino acids long. The CDR3 DNA sequence: TGTGCCAGCATACGACAGACAACTAATGAAAAACTGTTTTTT. Amino acids: CASIRQTTNEKLFF.

The chain carries TRBV3-1 (or the pseudogene TRBV3-2) and TRBJ1-3, with TRBD1 as a possible D gene (5 bases). Trimming pared 0 bases from V and 2 bases from J, leaving 11 bases between. The length of the CDR3 is 16 residues. Looked up from germline, CDR1 is LGHDT and CDR2 is YNNKEL (reference sequence). The chain's CDR3 is CASSQDRGFPGNTIYF. The CDR3 region has the DNA TGTGCCAGCAGCCAAGATCGGGGGTTCCCTGGAAACACCATATATTTT.

This clone was picked up one time. This chain joins TRBV7-2 and TRBJ1-2; TRBD1 aligns across 7 bases. Germline CDR1 SGHTA, CDR2 FQGNSA. V lost 6 bases and J lost 6; bases outside the gene matches: 7. This CDR3 region has 13 residues. CDR3 region: CASRLTGENGYTF. CDR3 DNA sequence: TGTGCCAGCAGACTTACAGGGGAGAATGGCTACACCTTC.

The V gene is TRBV6-5, the J gene TRBJ1-6, with TRBD1 identical over 10 bases. In germline, CDR1 is MNHEY, CDR2 SVGAGI. This CDR3 contains 13 residues. The trim removed 6 bases at V and 11 bases at J, leaving 4 bases unmatched. CDR3 protein: CASRTGGLTPLHF. The CDR3 bases are TGTGCCAGCAGGACAGGGGGCTTGACACCCCTCCACTTT.

The chain joins TRBV18 to TRBJ2-3, with TRBD2 matching over 7 bases. The CDR3 has 14 amino acids. J lost 4 bases, V lost 6 bases, and 7 bases had no gene match. Germline assignment: CDR1 KGHSH and CDR2 LQKENI. The DNA for the CDR3 is TGTGCCAGCTCTAGGTACAGCGGGGCAGATACGCAGTATTTT. Translating it yields CASSRYSGADTQYF.

The chain is built from TRBV4-3 and TRBJ2-1; 8 nucleotides agree with TRBD2. In germline, CDR1 is LGHNA, CDR2 YSLEER. The J segment lost 0 bases and the V segment lost 1 base, leaving 8 bases of the junction unmatched. This CDR3 is built from 18 residues. The CDR3 DNA is TGCGCCAGCAGCCAAGCCCTGCTAGCGGGTAGCTCCTACAATGAGCAGTTCTTC. Translating gives CASSQALLAGSSYNEQFF.

The rearrangement links TRBV15 to TRBJ1-1, with TRBD1 identical over 11 bases. Losses at the gene ends were 2 bases for V and 11 bases for J; bases not matched to a gene: 22. This CDR3 is 19 amino acids long. Germline V CDR1 and CDR2: LNHNV, YYDKDF (reference sequence). CDR3 in amino acids: CATSRPKWTGGSAPGRAFF. The CDR3 region has the DNA TGTGCCACCAGCAGACCCAAGTGGACAGGGGGCTCGGCCCCCGGTAGGGCTTTCTTT.

The table lists this clone with a count of one. The rearrangement uses TRBV6-5 and TRBJ2-5, with D possibly being TRBD1 (6 bases). V was trimmed by 0 bases and J by 7 bases, leaving 9 bases between them. The CDR3 covers 13 residues. Germline V gene lookup returns CDR1 MNHEY and CDR2 SVGAGI. Here the CDR3 reads CASSYSTGWTQYF. As DNA, the CDR3 is TGTGCCAGCAGTTACTCAACAGGGTGGACCCAGTACTTC.

V usage is TRBV5-1 and J usage is TRBJ2-7; D perhaps matches TRBD1 (6 bases). The CDR3 has 14 amino acids. V lost 1 base to trimming and J lost 4 bases, with 12 bases between them. Germline V lookup: CDR1 SGHRS, CDR2 YFSETQ. CDR3 loop: CASSLSQGKYEQYF. In nucleotides, the CDR3 is TGCGCCAGCAGCTTGTCTCAGGGGAAGTACGAGCAGTACTTC.

The chain employs TRBV2 and TRBJ2-7; TRBD1 matches at 10 bases. CDR3 length: 12 amino acids. Germline CDR1 SNHLY, CDR2 FYNNEI. Unmatched junction bases numbered 4, after V lost 7 bases and J lost 7 bases. The CDR3, as DNA: TGTGCCAGCACGACAGGGGGCTGGGAGCAGTACTTC. Its protein is CASTTGGWEQYF.

The rearrangement uses TRBV6-5 and TRBJ1-1; 7 positions agree with TRBD1. Germline trimming cut 6 bases from V and 1 base from J; bases unmatched to any gene: 5. Germline V CDR1 and CDR2: MNHEY, SVGAGI. The CDR3 has 14 amino acids. The CDR3 coding sequence is TGTGCCAGCAGAGAGAGGACAGGGAACACTGAAGCTTTCTTT. It is translated as CASRERTGNTEAFF.

This clone was observed a single time. The rearrangement joins TRBV5-1 to TRBJ2-7; TRBD2 is a possible D gene (6 bases). In germline, CDR1 is SGHRS, CDR2 YFSETQ. Trimming took off 0 bases at V and 2 bases at J, with 9 bases between the two ends. CDR3 length: 14 amino acids. CDR3 protein: CASSLEEGPYEQYF. In nucleotides, the CDR3 is TGCGCCAGCAGCTTGGAGGAGGGACCCTACGAGCAGTACTTC.

This clone showed up just once. The V call is TRBV11-1, the J call TRBJ2-5; D ambiguous. Trimming took off 2 bases at V and 1 base at J, with 5 bases between the two ends. The CDR3 is 13 residues long. Germline lookup yields CDR1 SGHAT and CDR2 FQDESV (reference sequence). The chain's CDR3 is CASSLHSQETQYF. As DNA, the CDR3 is TGTGCCAGCAGCTTACACAGCCAAGAGACCCAGTACTTC.

This clone occurred once. CDR3 residues: CASSLPRGTASGNTIYF. The CDR3 DNA sequence: TGTGCCAGCAGTTTACCTAGAGGGACAGCCTCTGGAAACACCATATATTTT. The chain recombines TRBV28 with TRBJ1-3; TRBD1 aligns across 7 bases. Trimming cost V 2 bases and J 0 bases; bases outside gene matches: 7. Germline assignment: CDR1 MDHEN and CDR2 SYDVKM. The CDR3 totals 17 residues.

The chain combines TRBV3-1 (or the pseudogene TRBV3-2) with TRBJ1-6, with a weak D call TRBD1 (5 bases). Deletions cut 5 bases from V and 3 bases from J, with 23 bases between. The CDR3 runs to 19 residues. In germline, CDR1 is LGHDT, CDR2 YNNKEL (reference sequence). CDR3 sequence: CASSSFGGTGLNYNSPLHF. The CDR3, as DNA: TGTGCCAGCAGCTCCTTCGGGGGTACAGGATTAAACTATAATTCACCCCTCCACTTT.

This chain connects TRBV30 to TRBJ2-2; 8 bases line up with TRBD1. There are 14 residues in the CDR3. J gave up 7 bases and V 3 bases, and 7 bases lay outside the gene matches. The V gene's germline CDR1 is GTSNPN and CDR2 SVGIG (reference sequence). The DNA for the CDR3 is TGTGCCTGGAGGGACAGGGTAGCAAGCGGGGAGCTGTTTTTT. It is translated as CAWRDRVASGELFF.

V usage is TRBV14 and J usage is TRBJ1-1, with D perhaps TRBD1 (5 bases). Germline values: CDR1 SGHDN, CDR2 FVKESK. CDR3 length: 15 residues. Trimming removed 3 bases from V and 4 bases from J, with 15 bases in between. CDR3 sequence (DNA): TGTGCCAGCAGCCAGGGGGGTACTATCCTCACTGAAGCTTTCTTT. This gives the protein CASSQGGTILTEAFF.

The V call is TRBV7-8, the J call TRBJ2-5; weak D call: TRBD2 (6 bases). The V end lost 4 bases, the J end lost 2 bases, and 14 bases lay between the germline ends. The length of the CDR3 is 15 residues. The germline V gene encodes CDR1 SGHVS and CDR2 FQNEAQ. CDR3 residues: CASSSPRGRQETQYF. The CDR3 DNA reads TGTGCCAGCAGCTCCCCGCGGGGCCGGCAAGAGACCCAGTACTTC. Using reference TRBV7-8 and TRBJ2-5 for the parts outside the CDR3, the full variable domain is GAGVSQSPRYKVAKRGQDVALRCDPISGHVSLFWYQQALGQGPEFLTYFQNEAQLDKSGLPSDRFFAERPEGSVSTLKIQRTQQEDSAVYLCASSSPRGRQETQYFGPGTRLLVL.